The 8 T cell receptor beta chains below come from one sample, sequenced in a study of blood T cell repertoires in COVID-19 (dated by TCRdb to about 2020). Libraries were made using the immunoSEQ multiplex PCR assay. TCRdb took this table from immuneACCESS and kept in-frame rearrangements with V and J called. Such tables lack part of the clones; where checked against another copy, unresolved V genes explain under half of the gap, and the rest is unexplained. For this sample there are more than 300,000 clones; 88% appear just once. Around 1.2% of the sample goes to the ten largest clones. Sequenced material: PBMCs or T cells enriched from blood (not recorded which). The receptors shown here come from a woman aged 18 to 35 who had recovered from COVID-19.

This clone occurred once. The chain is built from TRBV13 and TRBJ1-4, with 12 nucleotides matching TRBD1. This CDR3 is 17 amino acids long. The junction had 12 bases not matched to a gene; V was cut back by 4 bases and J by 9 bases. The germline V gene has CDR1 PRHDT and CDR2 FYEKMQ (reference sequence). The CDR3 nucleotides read TGTGCCAGCAGCTCGAACTACGGGACAGGGGGCCGGAAAAAACTGTTTTTT. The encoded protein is CASSSNYGTGGRKKLFF.

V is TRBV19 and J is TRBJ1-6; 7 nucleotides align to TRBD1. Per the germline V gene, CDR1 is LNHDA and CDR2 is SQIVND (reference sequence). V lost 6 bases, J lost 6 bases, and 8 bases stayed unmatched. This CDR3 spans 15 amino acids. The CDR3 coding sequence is TGTGCCAGTAGCACCGGGACAGACATTAATTCACCCCTCCACTTT. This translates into CASSTGTDINSPLHF.

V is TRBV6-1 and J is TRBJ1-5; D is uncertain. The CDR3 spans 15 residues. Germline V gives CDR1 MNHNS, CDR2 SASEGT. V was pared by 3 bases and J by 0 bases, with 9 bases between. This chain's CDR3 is CASSDIDNSNQPQHF. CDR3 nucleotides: TGTGCCAGCAGTGATATTGACAATAGCAATCAGCCCCAGCATTTT.

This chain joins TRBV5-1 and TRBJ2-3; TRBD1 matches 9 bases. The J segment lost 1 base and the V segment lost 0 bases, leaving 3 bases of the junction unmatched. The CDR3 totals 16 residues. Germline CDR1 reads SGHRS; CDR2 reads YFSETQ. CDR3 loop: CASSLERQGGTDTQYF. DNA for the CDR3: TGCGCCAGCAGCTTGGAACGACAGGGGGGCACAGATACGCAGTATTTT. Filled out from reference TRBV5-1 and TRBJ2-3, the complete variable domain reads KAGVTQTPRYLIKTRGQQVTLSCSPISGHRSVSWYQQTPGQGLQFLFEYFSETQRNKGNFPGRFSGRQFSNSRSEMNVSTLELGDSALYLCASSLERQGGTDTQYFGPGTRLTVL.

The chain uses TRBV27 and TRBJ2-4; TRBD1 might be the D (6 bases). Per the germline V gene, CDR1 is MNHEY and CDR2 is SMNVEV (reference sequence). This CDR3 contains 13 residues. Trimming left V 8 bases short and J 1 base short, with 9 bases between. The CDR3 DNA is TGTGCCAGCCGGGACACTGCCAAAAACATTCAGTACTTC. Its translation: CASRDTAKNIQYF.

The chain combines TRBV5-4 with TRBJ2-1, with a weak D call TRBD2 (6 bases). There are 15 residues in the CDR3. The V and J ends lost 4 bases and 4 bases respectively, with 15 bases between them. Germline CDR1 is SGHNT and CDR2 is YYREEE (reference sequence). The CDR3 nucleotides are TGTGCCAGCAGCCGCGGGGACTCACTATACAATGAGCAGTTCTTC. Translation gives CASSRGDSLYNEQFF. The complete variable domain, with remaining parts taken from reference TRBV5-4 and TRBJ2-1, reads ETGVTQSPTHLIKTRGQQVTLRCSSQSGHNTVSWYQQALGQGPQFIFQYYREEENGRGNFPPRFSGLQFPNYSSELNVNALELDDSALYLCASSRGDSLYNEQFFGPGTRLTVL.

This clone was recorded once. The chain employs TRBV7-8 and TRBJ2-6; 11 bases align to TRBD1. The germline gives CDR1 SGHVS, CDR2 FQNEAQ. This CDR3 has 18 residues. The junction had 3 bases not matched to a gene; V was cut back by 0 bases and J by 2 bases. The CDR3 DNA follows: TGTGCCAGCAGCTTAGCGGACAGGGGGCGACCTGGGGCCAACGTCCTGACTTTC. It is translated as CASSLADRGRPGANVLTF.

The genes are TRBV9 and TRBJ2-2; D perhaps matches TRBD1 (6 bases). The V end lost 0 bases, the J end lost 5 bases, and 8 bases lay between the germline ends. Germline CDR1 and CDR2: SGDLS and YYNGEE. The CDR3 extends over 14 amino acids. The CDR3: CASSVDRVTGELFF. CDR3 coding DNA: TGTGCCAGCAGCGTAGACAGGGTAACCGGGGAGCTGTTTTTT.